This TCR beta chain comes out of a study of blood T cell repertoires in COVID-19. The assay was immunoSEQ multiplex PCR, and TCRdb's table has in-frame clones only and misses some. This table holds around 250,000 clones, 70% to 90% found once. CDR1 and CDR2 (germline): SNHLY, FYNNEI. V lost 4 bases to trimming and J lost 9 bases, with 15 bases between them. This CDR3 region has 13 residues. The source of this sequence is a man between 60 and 75 years old who had recovered from COVID-19. The chain carries TRBV2 and TRBJ1-2; D is unresolved. The sequencing input was peripheral blood. The CDR3 spells CASSVGQPSRYTF. The CDR3 DNA reads as TGTGCCAGCAGTGTAGGCCAGCCTAGCCGCTACACCTTC.